What follows is one T cell receptor (beta chain) and its context. Its antigen is as yet unknown. Noted time point: 2015-2016 season, pre-vaccination. Produced via immunoSEQ multiplex PCR; TCRdb's table is partial and in-frame only. Of 9,500 to 15,000 clones in the sample, 80% were seen once. The data were taken from a study of follicular helper T cells after annual influenza vaccination. Germline V lookup: CDR1 SGHNT, CDR2 YYREEE (reference sequence). The trim removed 1 base at V and 4 bases at J, leaving 8 bases unmatched. The CDR3 is 17 amino acids. Broader study findings: Change in circulating plasmablasts correlated with ICOS+CD38+ cTfh clonality change.

This TCR came from an adult who received the influenza vaccine. The rearrangement links TRBV5-4 to TRBJ2-3; the match to TRBD2 covers 11 bases. Sequencing was performed on CXCR5+ CD38- circulating T follicular helper cells from blood, taken on the day of influenza vaccination. The subset here: circulating Tfh, non-naive CD4+CXCR5+PD-1+ (ICOS+CD38+ or ICOS-CD38-). The chain's CDR3 is CASSLPISGGAADTQYF. The CDR3 nucleotides read TGTGCCAGCAGCTTGCCCATTAGCGGGGGGGCTGCAGATACGCAGTATTTT. The entire variable domain, with the rest obtained from reference TRBV5-4 and TRBJ2-3, is as follows: ETGVTQSPTHLIKTRGQQVTLRCSSQSGHNTVSWYQQALGQGPQFIFQYYREEENGRGNFPPRFSGLQFPNYSSELNVNALELDDSALYLCASSLPISGGAADTQYFGPGTRLTVL.